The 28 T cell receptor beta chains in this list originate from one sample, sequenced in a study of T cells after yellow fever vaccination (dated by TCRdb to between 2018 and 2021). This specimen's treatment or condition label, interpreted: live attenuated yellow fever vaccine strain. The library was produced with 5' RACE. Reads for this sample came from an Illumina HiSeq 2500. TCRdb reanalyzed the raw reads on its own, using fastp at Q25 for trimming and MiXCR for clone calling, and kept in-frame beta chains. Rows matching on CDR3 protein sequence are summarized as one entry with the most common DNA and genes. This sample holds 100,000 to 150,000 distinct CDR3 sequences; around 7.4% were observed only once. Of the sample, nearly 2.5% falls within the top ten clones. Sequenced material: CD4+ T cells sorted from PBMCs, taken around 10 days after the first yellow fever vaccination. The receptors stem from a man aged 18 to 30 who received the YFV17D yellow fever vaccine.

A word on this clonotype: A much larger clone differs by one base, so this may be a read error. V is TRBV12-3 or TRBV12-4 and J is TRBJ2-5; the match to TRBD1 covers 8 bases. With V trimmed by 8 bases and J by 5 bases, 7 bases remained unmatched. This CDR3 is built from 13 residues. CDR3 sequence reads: CASSTGAYETQYF. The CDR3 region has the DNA TGTGCCAGCTCGACAGGGGCCTATGAGACCCAGTACTTC.

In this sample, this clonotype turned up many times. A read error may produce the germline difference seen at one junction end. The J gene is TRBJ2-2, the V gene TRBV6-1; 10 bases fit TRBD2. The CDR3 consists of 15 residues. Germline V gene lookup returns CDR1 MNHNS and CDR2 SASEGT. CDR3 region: CACSRLAGVPGELFF. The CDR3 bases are TGTGCCTGCAGTAGGCTAGCGGGGGTACCCGGGGAGCTGTTTTTT.

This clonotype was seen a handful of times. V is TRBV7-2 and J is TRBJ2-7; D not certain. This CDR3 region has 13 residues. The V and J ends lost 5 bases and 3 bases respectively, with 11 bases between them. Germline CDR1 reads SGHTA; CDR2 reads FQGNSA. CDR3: CASSGWTDYEQYF. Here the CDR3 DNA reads TGTGCCAGCAGCGGGTGGACGGACTACGAGCAGTACTTC.

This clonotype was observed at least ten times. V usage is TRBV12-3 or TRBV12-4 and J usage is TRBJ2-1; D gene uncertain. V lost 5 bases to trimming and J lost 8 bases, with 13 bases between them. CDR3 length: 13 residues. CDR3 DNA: TGTGCCAGCAGTCCACACCGGGTCCATGAGCAGTTCTTC. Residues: CASSPHRVHEQFF.

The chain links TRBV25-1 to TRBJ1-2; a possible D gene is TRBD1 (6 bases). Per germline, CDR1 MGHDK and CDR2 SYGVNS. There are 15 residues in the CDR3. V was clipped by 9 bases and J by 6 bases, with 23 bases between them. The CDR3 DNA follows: TGTGCCAGTGGGGGGCAGGGAAACCATAGAGATGGCTACACCTTC. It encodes CASGGQGNHRDGYTF.

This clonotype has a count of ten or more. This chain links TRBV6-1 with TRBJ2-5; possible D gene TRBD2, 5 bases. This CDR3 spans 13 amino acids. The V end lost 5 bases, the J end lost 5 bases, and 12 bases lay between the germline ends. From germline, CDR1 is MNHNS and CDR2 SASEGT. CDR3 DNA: TGTGCCAGCAGTAGCGGCCTCGGGGAGACCCAGTACTTC. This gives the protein CASSSGLGETQYF.

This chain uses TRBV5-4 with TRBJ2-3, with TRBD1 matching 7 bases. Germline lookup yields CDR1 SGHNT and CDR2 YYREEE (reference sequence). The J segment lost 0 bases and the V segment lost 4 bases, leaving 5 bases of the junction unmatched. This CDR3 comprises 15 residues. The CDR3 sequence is CASSGTDPSTDTQYF. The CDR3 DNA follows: TGTGCCAGCAGCGGGACAGATCCTAGCACAGATACGCAGTATTTT.

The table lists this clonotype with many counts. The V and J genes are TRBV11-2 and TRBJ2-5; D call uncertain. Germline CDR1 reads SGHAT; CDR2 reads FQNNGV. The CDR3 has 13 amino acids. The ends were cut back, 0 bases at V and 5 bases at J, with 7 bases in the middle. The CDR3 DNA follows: TGTGCCAGCAGCTTAGACCTTGTTGAGACCCAGTACTTC. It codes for CASSLDLVETQYF.

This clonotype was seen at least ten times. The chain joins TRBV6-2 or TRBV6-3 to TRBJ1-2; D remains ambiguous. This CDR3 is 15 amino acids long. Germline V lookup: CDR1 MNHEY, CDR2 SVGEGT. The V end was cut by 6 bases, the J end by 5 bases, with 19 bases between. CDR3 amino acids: CASSLRAPKGYGYTF. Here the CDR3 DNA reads TGTGCCAGCAGCCTTCGGGCTCCGAAAGGGTATGGCTACACCTTC.

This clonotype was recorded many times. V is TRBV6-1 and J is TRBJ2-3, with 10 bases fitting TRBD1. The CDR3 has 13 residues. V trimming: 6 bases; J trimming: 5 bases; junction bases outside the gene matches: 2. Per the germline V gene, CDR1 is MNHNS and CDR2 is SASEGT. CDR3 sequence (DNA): TGTGCCAGCAGGGACAGGGGGGGAGATACGCAGTATTTT. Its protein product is CASRDRGGDTQYF.

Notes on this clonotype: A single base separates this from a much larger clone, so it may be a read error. CDR3 region: CDSAVGGTNTGELFF. Written as DNA, the CDR3 is TGTGACAGTGCAGTCGGGGGGACGAACACCGGGGAGCTGTTTTTT. The rearrangement links TRBV6-2 or TRBV6-3 to TRBJ2-2; TRBD2 agrees at 7 bases. This CDR3 spans 15 amino acids. Looked up from germline, CDR1 is MNHEY and CDR2 is SVGEGT.

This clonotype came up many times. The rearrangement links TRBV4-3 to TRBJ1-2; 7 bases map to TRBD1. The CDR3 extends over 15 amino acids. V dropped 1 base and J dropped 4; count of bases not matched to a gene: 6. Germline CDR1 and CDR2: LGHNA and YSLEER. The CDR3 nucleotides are TGCGCCAGCAGCCAAGGCCGACAGGGACTCTATGGCTACACCTTC. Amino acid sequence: CASSQGRQGLYGYTF.

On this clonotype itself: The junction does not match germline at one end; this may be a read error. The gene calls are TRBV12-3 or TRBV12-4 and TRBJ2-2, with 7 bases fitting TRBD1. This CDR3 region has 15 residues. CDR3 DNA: TGTGCCAGCCGTTTACAGGGGACGAACACCGGGGAGCTGTTTTTT. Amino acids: CASRLQGTNTGELFF.

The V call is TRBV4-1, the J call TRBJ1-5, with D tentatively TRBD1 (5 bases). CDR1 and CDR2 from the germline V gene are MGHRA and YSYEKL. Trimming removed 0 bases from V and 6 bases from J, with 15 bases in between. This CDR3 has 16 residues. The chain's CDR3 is CASSQEGAGLLQPQHF. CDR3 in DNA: TGCGCCAGCAGCCAAGAAGGTGCAGGGCTCCTTCAGCCCCAGCATTTT.

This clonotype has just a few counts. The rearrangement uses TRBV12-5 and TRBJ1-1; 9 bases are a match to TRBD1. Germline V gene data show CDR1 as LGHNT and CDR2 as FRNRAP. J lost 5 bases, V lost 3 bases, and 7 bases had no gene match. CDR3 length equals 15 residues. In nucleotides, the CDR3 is TGTGCTAGTGGTTTAGGACAGGGGATGGGGACTGAAGCTTTCTTT. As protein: CASGLGQGMGTEAFF.

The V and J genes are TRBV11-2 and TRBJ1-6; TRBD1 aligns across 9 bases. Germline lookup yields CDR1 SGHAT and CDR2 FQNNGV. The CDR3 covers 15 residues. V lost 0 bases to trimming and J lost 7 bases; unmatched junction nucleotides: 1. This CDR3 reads CASSLDTGGNSPLHF. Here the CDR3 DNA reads TGTGCCAGCAGCTTAGATACAGGGGGCAATTCACCCCTCCACTTT.

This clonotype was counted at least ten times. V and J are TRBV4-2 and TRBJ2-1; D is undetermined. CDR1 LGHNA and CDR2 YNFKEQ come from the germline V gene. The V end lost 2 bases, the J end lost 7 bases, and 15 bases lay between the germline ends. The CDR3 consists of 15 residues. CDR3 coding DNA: TGTGCCAGCAGCCAAAGGATCCTCCTAGGTAATGAGCAGTTCTTC. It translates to CASSQRILLGNEQFF.

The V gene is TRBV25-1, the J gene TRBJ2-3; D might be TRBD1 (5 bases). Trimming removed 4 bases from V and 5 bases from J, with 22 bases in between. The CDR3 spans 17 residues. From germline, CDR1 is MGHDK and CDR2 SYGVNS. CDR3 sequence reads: CASSGAAAGPIEDTQYF. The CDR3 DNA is TGTGCCAGCAGTGGTGCGGCGGCAGGGCCCATTGAAGATACGCAGTATTTT.

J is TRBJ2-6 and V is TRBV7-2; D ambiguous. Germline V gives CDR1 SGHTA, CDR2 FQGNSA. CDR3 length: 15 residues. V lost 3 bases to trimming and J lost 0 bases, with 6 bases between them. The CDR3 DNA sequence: TGTGCCAGCAGCTTTTCGGGCTCTGGGGCCAACGTCCTGACTTTC. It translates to CASSFSGSGANVLTF.

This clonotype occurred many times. The CDR3 spells CASSSQGVNTEAFF. The DNA for the CDR3 is TGTGCCAGTAGTAGTCAAGGGGTGAACACTGAAGCTTTCTTT. The V call is TRBV19, the J call TRBJ1-1, with D perhaps TRBD1 (5 bases). V dropped 4 bases and J dropped 0 bases, with 9 bases sitting between them. CDR1 is LNHDA and CDR2 is SQIVND in the germline V gene (reference sequence). There are 14 residues in the CDR3.

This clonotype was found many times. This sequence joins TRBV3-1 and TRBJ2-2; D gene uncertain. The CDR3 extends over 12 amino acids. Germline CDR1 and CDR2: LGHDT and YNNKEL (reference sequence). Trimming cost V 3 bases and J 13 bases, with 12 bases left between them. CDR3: CASSQLTSRLFF. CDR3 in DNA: TGTGCCAGCAGCCAGTTAACCTCCCGGCTGTTTTTT.

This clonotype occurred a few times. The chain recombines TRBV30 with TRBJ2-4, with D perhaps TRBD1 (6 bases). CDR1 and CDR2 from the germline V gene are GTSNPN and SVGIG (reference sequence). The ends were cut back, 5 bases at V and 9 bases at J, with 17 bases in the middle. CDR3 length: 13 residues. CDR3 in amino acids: CAWEKTGLGIQYF. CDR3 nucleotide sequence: TGTGCCTGGGAAAAAACAGGGCTGGGCATTCAGTACTTC.

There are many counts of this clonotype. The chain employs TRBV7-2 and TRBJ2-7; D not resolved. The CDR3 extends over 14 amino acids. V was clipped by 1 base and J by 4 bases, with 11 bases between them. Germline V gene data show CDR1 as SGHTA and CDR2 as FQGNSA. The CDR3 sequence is CASSLGGIRYEQYF. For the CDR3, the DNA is TGTGCCAGCAGCTTAGGGGGTATTCGGTACGAGCAGTACTTC.

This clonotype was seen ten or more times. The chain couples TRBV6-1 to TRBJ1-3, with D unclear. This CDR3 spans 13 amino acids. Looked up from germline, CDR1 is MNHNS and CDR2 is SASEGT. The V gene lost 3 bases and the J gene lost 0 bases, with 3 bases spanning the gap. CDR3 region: CASSEDSGNTIYF. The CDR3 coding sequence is TGTGCCAGCAGTGAGGACTCTGGAAACACCATATATTTT.

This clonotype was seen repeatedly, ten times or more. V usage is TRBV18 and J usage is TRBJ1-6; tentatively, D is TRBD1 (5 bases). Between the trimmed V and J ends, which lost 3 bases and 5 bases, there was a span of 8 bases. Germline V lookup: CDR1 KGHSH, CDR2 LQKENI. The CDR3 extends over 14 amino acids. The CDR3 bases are TGTGCCAGCTCACCCTGGGGGAATAATTCACCCCTCCACTTT. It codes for CASSPWGNNSPLHF.

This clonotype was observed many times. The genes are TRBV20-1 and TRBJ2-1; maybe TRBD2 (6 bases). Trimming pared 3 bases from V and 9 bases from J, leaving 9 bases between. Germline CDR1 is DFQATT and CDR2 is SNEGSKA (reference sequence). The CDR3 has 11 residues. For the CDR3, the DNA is TGCAGTGCTAGGGGGGACTTTGAGCAGTTCTTC. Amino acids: CSARGDFEQFF.

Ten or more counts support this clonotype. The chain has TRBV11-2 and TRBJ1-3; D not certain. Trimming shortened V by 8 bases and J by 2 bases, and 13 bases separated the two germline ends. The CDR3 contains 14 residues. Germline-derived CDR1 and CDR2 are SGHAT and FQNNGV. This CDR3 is CASRRVSTGNTIYF. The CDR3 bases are TGTGCCAGCCGTCGGGTGTCGACTGGAAACACCATATATTTT.

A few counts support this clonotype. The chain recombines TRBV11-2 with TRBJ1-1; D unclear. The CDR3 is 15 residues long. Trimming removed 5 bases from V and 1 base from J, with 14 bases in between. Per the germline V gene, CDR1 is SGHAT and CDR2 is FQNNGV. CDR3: CASSRPGRRNTEAFF. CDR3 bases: TGTGCCAGCAGCCGACCCGGACGCAGGAACACTGAAGCTTTCTTT.